These 19 T cell receptor beta chains originate from one sample sequenced in a study of a mutant IDH1 vaccine in newly diagnosed glioma. Specified time point: week 35, safety follow-up. Alongside topical imiquimod, each dose of vaccine comprised 300 ug of mutant IDH1 20-mer peptide. Here immunoSEQ multiplex PCR was the method, and the copy in TCRdb shows in-frame clones only, minus some. The sample lists about 60,000 clones, about four fifths occurring once. Their recognized antigens are unknown. The specimen was PBMCs, collected from a glioma patient whose treatment included an IDH1 peptide vaccine. These receptor sequences come from a man in his forties with glioma.

The chain links TRBV29-1 to TRBJ1-2; 7 positions match TRBD1. The CDR3 contains 13 residues. The V and J ends lost 4 bases and 2 bases, in that order; junction bases with no gene match: 4. Germline values: CDR1 SQVTM, CDR2 ANQGSEA. CDR3 sequence reads: CSVGDSPNYGYTF. The CDR3 region has the DNA TGCAGCGTTGGGGACAGTCCGAACTATGGCTACACCTTC.

The chain employs TRBV7-2 and TRBJ2-3; 8 bases line up with TRBD2. The CDR3 loop spans 14 amino acids. Germline trimming cut 2 bases from V and 5 bases from J; bases unmatched to any gene: 3. The germline CDR1 and CDR2 sequences are SGHTA and FQGNSA. This CDR3 is CASSLSGSQDTQYF. CDR3 nucleotide sequence: TGTGCCAGCAGCTTAAGCGGGAGTCAAGATACGCAGTATTTT.

Points on this clone: This CDR3 is also generated by other DNA sequences in the sample. This chain links TRBV9 with TRBJ2-6; D uncertain. Trimming shortened V by 3 bases and J by 3 bases, and 10 bases separated the two germline ends. The CDR3 runs to 15 residues. CDR1 is SGDLS, CDR2 YYNGEE, per germline. In DNA, the CDR3 is TGTGCCAGCAGCGCCGGTTCCCTTGGGGCCAACGTCCTGACTTTC. Translation gives CASSAGSLGANVLTF.

CDR3 sequence (DNA): TGTGCCAGTAGTATATTCTTCGCGACGGGGAACACTGAAGCTTTCTTT. The encoded protein is CASSIFFATGNTEAFF. The V and J genes are TRBV19 and TRBJ1-1; D is ambiguous. The length of the CDR3 is 16 residues. V was trimmed by 2 bases and J by 1 base, leaving 14 bases between them. Germline values: CDR1 LNHDA, CDR2 SQIVND (reference sequence).

The chain is built from TRBV9 and TRBJ2-7, with TRBD2 as a possible D gene (5 bases). This CDR3 comprises 15 residues. V lost 0 bases and J lost 5, with 15 bases in between. Per germline, CDR1 SGDLS and CDR2 YYNGEE. CDR3 residues: CASSVVGQYGDEQYF. The CDR3 DNA follows: TGTGCCAGCAGCGTAGTAGGGCAGTACGGGGACGAGCAGTACTTC.

The V call is TRBV4-2, the J call TRBJ1-4, with 8 bases that match TRBD1. Germline CDR1 is LGHNA and CDR2 is YNFKEQ. The V segment lost 0 bases and the J segment 4 bases; nucleotides outside the gene matches: 4. The CDR3 loop spans 16 amino acids. Here the CDR3 DNA reads TGTGCCAGCAGCCAAGAAGGACAGGGTGTTAATGAAAAACTGTTTTTT. Protein sequence: CASSQEGQGVNEKLFF.

The V and J genes are TRBV6-4 and TRBJ2-3, with TRBD2 matching over 8 bases. The trim removed 0 bases at V and 2 bases at J, leaving 1 base unmatched. Germline CDR1 and CDR2: MRHNA and SNTAGT. CDR3 length: 15 amino acids. The CDR3 reads CASSDSRGATDTQYF. CDR3 nucleotides: TGTGCCAGCAGTGACTCGCGGGGGGCCACAGATACGCAGTATTTT.

As DNA, the CDR3 is TGCGCCAGCAGCTTGGGGTCAAATGAGCAGTTCTTC. Translated: CASSLGSNEQFF. V usage is TRBV5-1 and J usage is TRBJ2-1; no firm D call. The germline V and J ends were trimmed by 0 bases and 7 bases, with 5 bases remaining between them. Per the germline V gene, CDR1 is SGHRS and CDR2 is YFSETQ. This CDR3 has 12 residues.

The CDR3 spells CASSLALGPFTHQPQHF. DNA for the CDR3: TGTGCCAGCAGCTTAGCGCTTGGACCCTTTACTCATCAGCCCCAGCATTTT. The V gene is TRBV7-9, the J gene TRBJ1-5, with no clear D. The CDR3 consists of 17 residues. Germline values: CDR1 SEHNR, CDR2 FQNEAQ (reference sequence). Trimming removed 0 bases at V and 5 bases at J, with 17 bases between.

The chain recombines TRBV5-4 with TRBJ1-2; D unresolved. V was shortened by 4 bases and J by 4 bases, with 17 bases between the two germline ends. This CDR3 spans 15 amino acids. Germline V gene lookup returns CDR1 SGHNT and CDR2 YYREEE (reference sequence). The CDR3 coding sequence is TGTGCCAGCAGCCGTGCCGTTGGCGGGAGCTATGGCTACACCTTC. Amino acid sequence: CASSRAVGGSYGYTF.

V gene TRBV7-9 combines with J gene TRBJ1-5, with TRBD1 identical over 8 bases. Germline CDR1 and CDR2: SEHNR and FQNEAQ (reference sequence). The V segment lost 4 bases and the J segment 5 bases; nucleotides outside the gene matches: 10. The CDR3 is 16 residues long. CDR3 loop: CASSSSDRVRDQPQHF. The CDR3 DNA sequence: TGTGCCAGCAGCTCTTCGGACAGGGTGAGGGATCAGCCCCAGCATTTT. Looking up the rest from reference TRBV7-9 and TRBJ1-5 gives the full variable domain: DTGVSQNPRHKITKRGQNVTFRCDPISEHNRLYWYRQTLGQGPEFLTYFQNEAQLEKSRLLSDRFSAERPKGSFSTLEIQRTEQGDSAMYLCASSSSDRVRDQPQHFGDGTRLSIL.

The CDR3 reads CASSLGPGLPTYEQYF. The CDR3 DNA reads as TGCGCCAGCAGCTTGGGACCGGGACTGCCGACCTACGAGCAGTACTTC. The chain combines TRBV5-1 with TRBJ2-7; tentative D call: TRBD2 (6 bases). V was cut by 0 bases and J by 2 bases, with 15 bases left in between. Germline assignment: CDR1 SGHRS and CDR2 YFSETQ. CDR3 length: 16 amino acids.

This chain connects TRBV25-1 to TRBJ2-7, with D tentatively TRBD2 (7 bases). Germline loops: CDR1 MGHDK, CDR2 SYGVNS. V was shortened by 2 bases and J by 2 bases, with 16 bases between the two germline ends. The CDR3 extends over 16 amino acids. The chain's CDR3 is CASSEGGGVHPYEQYF. The DNA for the CDR3 is TGTGCCAGCAGTGAAGGAGGGGGGGTTCATCCCTACGAGCAGTACTTC.

The J gene is TRBJ1-2, the V gene TRBV19; no firm D call. V lost 5 bases and J lost 2, with 18 bases in between. From germline, CDR1 is LNHDA and CDR2 SQIVND (reference sequence). This CDR3 contains 16 residues. CDR3 region: CASSSYGQLKNYGYTF. DNA of the CDR3: TGTGCCAGTAGTTCATACGGGCAGCTCAAAAACTATGGCTACACCTTC.

The rearrangement links TRBV18 to TRBJ2-7; D might be TRBD1 (6 bases). V lost 4 bases and J lost 3, with 16 bases in between. Germline V gene data show CDR1 as KGHSH and CDR2 as LQKENI. The CDR3 spans 15 residues. This CDR3 reads CASSQTGHSNYEQYF. The CDR3 bases are TGTGCCAGCTCACAGACGGGACACTCAAACTACGAGCAGTACTTC.

The chain carries TRBV13 and TRBJ1-2; TRBD1 aligns across 7 bases. CDR1 PRHDT and CDR2 FYEKMQ come from the germline V gene (reference sequence). Trimming took 4 bases from V and 8 from J; bases not matched to a gene: 7. The CDR3 covers 13 residues. This CDR3 reads CASSSDRVTGYTF. The CDR3 coding sequence is TGTGCCAGCAGCTCCGACAGGGTGACGGGCTACACCTTC.

The rearrangement joins TRBV7-9 to TRBJ1-2, with D hard to call. Trimming stripped 5 bases from V and 8 bases from J, with 15 bases between. Germline assignment: CDR1 SEHNR and CDR2 FQNEAQ (reference sequence). The CDR3 runs to 13 residues. The DNA of the CDR3 is TGTGCCAGCAGCCCCCCCTTTGCGTCCGGCTACACCTTC. Protein: CASSPPFASGYTF.

The chain carries TRBV5-6 and TRBJ2-7; no clear D gene. The CDR3 consists of 12 residues. Trimming shortened V by 2 bases and J by 1 base, and 4 bases separated the two germline ends. From germline, CDR1 is SGHDT and CDR2 YYEEEE. The CDR3 protein is CASSFRSYEQYF. CDR3 in DNA: TGTGCCAGCAGCTTTCGATCCTACGAGCAGTACTTC.

This chain uses TRBV2 with TRBJ2-3; TRBD2 is a possible D gene (6 bases). CDR1 is SNHLY and CDR2 is FYNNEI in the germline V gene. The CDR3 covers 15 residues. Trimming stripped 8 bases from V and 8 bases from J, with 23 bases between. This CDR3 is CASRPSAGSWGTQYF. In DNA form, the CDR3 reads TGTGCCAGCCGACCCTCGGCGGGGTCTTGGGGTACGCAGTATTTT. Together with reference TRBV2 and TRBJ2-3, the CDR3 gives the full variable domain: EPEVTQTPSHQVTQMGQEVILRCVPISNHLYFYWYRQILGQKVEFLVSFYNNEISEKSEIFDDQFSVERPDGSNFTLKIRSTKLEDSAMYFCASRPSAGSWGTQYFGPGTRLTVL.